This TCR beta chain originates from a study of blood T cell repertoires in COVID-19. In the study overall: In each case, the material was cDNA or gDNA derived from T cells, B-cell-depleted T cells, or PBMCs.

Germline assignment: CDR1 ENHRY and CDR2 SYGVKD. The CDR3 length is 14 residues. Trimming took off 10 bases at V and 3 bases at J, with 15 bases between the two ends. Authors' data handling: Amplification of reference gene primers was used by the study to estimate nucleated cell counts. Data came from immunoSEQ multiplex PCR; TCRdb stores just in-frame clones and leaves some out. The V and J calls and clone size were taken over from that table, and D and trimming were inferred from the DNA. The table has over 250,000 clones, roughly 80% seen once. Participant ages covered about 18 to 95 years across about two dozen US areas. No more than 2 weeks before study entry, exposed participants had met a case of COVID-19.

The V gene is TRBV10-3, the J gene TRBJ1-4; tentative D call: TRBD1 (6 bases). This TCR derives from a man aged 40-55 years who had been exposed to COVID-19. The sample comprised PBMCs or T cells enriched from blood (not recorded which). The CDR3 region has the DNA TGTGCCACCGGAACAGGGCCCGCTAATGAAAAACTGTTTTTT. As protein: CATGTGPANEKLFF.